This T cell receptor beta chain was observed in a study of cytomegalovirus exposure and HLA in healthy donors. V was pared by 3 bases and J by 6 bases, with 9 bases of the junction left unmatched. Germline V CDR1 and CDR2: SGDLS, YYNGEE. The CDR3 spans 15 residues. PCR was performed using 60 Vbeta and 13 Jbeta primers. Profiled with immunoSEQ multiplex PCR; TCRdb holds only in-frame clones, not every one. The table shows 110,000 to 150,000 clones, with over 70% occurring only once. The receptor was derived from a man aged 40-49 years in good health and CMV-seronegative. The genes are TRBV9 and TRBJ2-1, with TRBD1 identical over 7 bases. The sample taken for sequencing was PBMCs. The CDR3 DNA sequence: TGTGCCAGCAGCGCCGACGGGACAGTGGGCAATGAGCAGTTCTTC. This translates into CASSADGTVGNEQFF.